The text below deals with one TCR beta chain. Its antigen remains undetermined. Base qualities are not provided; no much larger clone lies one nucleotide away. Peripheral blood CD8+ and CD4+ T cells from healthy donors, Susac syndrome patients and multiple sclerosis patients were profiled by high-throughput TCR beta sequencing. The healthy donors served as controls matched for age and sex. CD8+ TEMRA cells were enriched by FACS, while bulk CD8+ and CD4+ T cells were purified by magnetic negative isolation. Blood was collected in EDTA tubes and processed within 24 hours, with PBMCs isolated through density gradient centrifugation. PBMCs intended for TCR sequencing were cryopreserved in liquid nitrogen and thawed later in a water bath at 37 degrees C. The sorted or isolated CD4+, CD8+ and CD8+ TEMRA cells reached a purity of at least 90%. The sample comes from a study of CD8 T cells in Susac syndrome (dated by TCRdb to the late 2010s). For the study in its entirety: The study used repertoire sequencing to test whether antigen drove CD8+ T cell activation and differentiation in Susac syndrome.

Findings and caveats that apply to the study as a whole: The number of individuals in the TCR sequencing and HLA analysis was recognized as being relatively small.

RNA was extracted using the RNeasy kit, and about 0.5 to 1 microgram was reverse transcribed with random hexamers. The immunoSEQ multiplex PCR assay, which covers 54 Vbeta and 13 Jbeta segments, was used to amplify TCR beta CDR3 regions. PCR amplification bias was corrected using a synthetic template baseline for primer optimization and computational correction. From the authors' description of their analysis: Reads were annotated to V, D and J genes according to IMGT and were analyzed with immunoSEQ Analyzer, with only productive sequences retained. To calculate clonality, Shannon entropy was normalized by log2 of the number of productive unique sequences and then subtracted from one. Public and private clones were assessed among the 100 most prevalent clones of each patient and control. Clones were defined as Susac-specific if absent from the healthy and MS cohorts, from 900 to 1,300 published viral clones and from other ImmuneACCESS disease sequences. TCRdb passed the public sequencing reads through fastp at Q25 and MiXCR, retaining productive beta sequences. Identical CDR3 proteins give one entry, which carries the most common genes and DNA. The V and J calls were not made by the authors but by TCRdb's processing. Across this sample there are 180,000 or so distinct CDR3 sequences, with around 94% seen only once. In total, the top ten clones hold more than 0.12% of the sample.

CDR3 length: 14 amino acids, cysteine to phenylalanine. CDR3 DNA only is kept here, 42 bases in frame from base 1. The CDR1 and CDR2 encoded by the germline V gene (reference sequence) are SEHNR and FQNEAQ. Trimming takes 7 bases off V and 7 bases off J; junction bases not matched to a gene: 4. The V and J genes are TRBV7-9 and TRBJ2-1, with TRBD2 matching 13 junction bases. The TCR was taken from a human donor in good health. Specimen: CD4+ T cells from PBMCs. The CDR3 amino acid sequence is: CASITSGGANEQFF. The DNA is as follows: TGTGCCAGCATTACTAGCGGGGGGGCAAATGAGCAGTTCTTC.